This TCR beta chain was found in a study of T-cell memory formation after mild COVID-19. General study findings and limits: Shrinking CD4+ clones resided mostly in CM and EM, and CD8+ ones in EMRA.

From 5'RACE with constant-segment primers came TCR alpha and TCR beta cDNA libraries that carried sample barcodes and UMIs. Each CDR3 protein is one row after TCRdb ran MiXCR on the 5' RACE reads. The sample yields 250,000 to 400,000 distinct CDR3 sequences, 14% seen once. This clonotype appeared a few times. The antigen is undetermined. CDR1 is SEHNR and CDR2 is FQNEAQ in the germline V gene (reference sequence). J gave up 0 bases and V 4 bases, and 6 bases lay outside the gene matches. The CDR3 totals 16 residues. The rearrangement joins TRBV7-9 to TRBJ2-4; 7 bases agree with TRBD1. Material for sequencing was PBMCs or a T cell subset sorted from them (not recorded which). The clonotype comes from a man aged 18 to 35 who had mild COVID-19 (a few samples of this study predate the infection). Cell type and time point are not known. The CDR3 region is CASSSRDSQAKNIQYF. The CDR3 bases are TGTGCCAGCAGCTCAAGGGACAGCCAAGCCAAAAACATTCAGTACTTC.